A single sample is the source of the 32 T cell receptor beta chains below, sequenced in a study of graft-versus-host responses after intestinal transplantation. Clones were sequenced by immunoSEQ multiplex PCR, and TCRdb holds only the in-frame ones, with some missing. The table has approximately 60,000 clones, around 90% seen once. The sample in question was PBMCs, obtained 26 days after transplant. The receptors shown here come from a human patient who received an intestinal transplant, so some T cells may come from the graft donor.

The chain has TRBV6-1 and TRBJ1-1; D is undetermined. Per germline, CDR1 MNHNS and CDR2 SASEGT. The CDR3 totals 16 residues. Between the trimmed V and J ends, which lost 2 bases and 2 bases, there was a span of 15 bases. This CDR3 reads CASSEFIGLENTEAFF. DNA for the CDR3: TGTGCCAGCAGTGAATTCATTGGACTGGAAAACACTGAAGCTTTCTTT.

The chain couples TRBV29-1 to TRBJ2-7; unclear D gene. V gave up 5 bases and J gave up 2 bases, with 7 bases separating them. This CDR3 is 11 amino acids long. Germline lookup yields CDR1 SQVTM and CDR2 ANQGSEA. The CDR3: CSVRSAYEQYF. CDR3 bases: TGCAGCGTTCGCAGCGCCTACGAGCAGTACTTC.

The genes are TRBV7-3 and TRBJ2-3; 10 nucleotides match TRBD2. Germline loops: CDR1 SGHTA, CDR2 FQGTGA. V lost 2 bases and J lost 2; bases outside the gene matches: 7. The CDR3 loop spans 17 amino acids. The CDR3 loop is CASSLEPLAGFTDTQYF. CDR3 in DNA: TGTGCCAGCAGCTTAGAGCCACTAGCGGGGTTCACAGATACGCAGTATTTT.

The rearrangement links TRBV28 to TRBJ2-3; 9 bases line up with TRBD1. V shed 5 bases, J shed 0 bases, and the junction held 0 bases outside the gene matches. This CDR3 contains 14 residues. Germline-derived CDR1 and CDR2 are MDHEN and SYDVKM. The CDR3 nucleotides read TGTGCCAGCAGTGACAGGGGGAGCACAGATACGCAGTATTTT. Translating gives CASSDRGSTDTQYF.

CDR3 in amino acids: CASSQEGTSEQFF. CDR3 nucleotides: TGTGCCAGCAGCCAGGAAGGGACTAGCGAGCAGTTCTTC. This sequence joins TRBV4-2 and TRBJ2-1; 9 bases agree with TRBD2. Germline V gene data show CDR1 as LGHNA and CDR2 as YNFKEQ. The CDR3 runs 13 residues. J gave up 10 bases and V 3 bases, and 4 bases lay outside the gene matches.

The chain has TRBV7-3 and TRBJ2-2, with 8 nucleotides matching TRBD2. Germline CDR1 SGHTA, CDR2 FQGTGA. The CDR3 spans 15 residues. Trimming took 5 bases from V and 4 from J; bases not matched to a gene: 6. The CDR3 DNA is TGTGCCAGCAGCCCCGGGGCGGGGGGCACCGGGGAGCTGTTTTTT. This translates into CASSPGAGGTGELFF. The entire variable domain, with the rest obtained from reference TRBV7-3 and TRBJ2-2, is as follows: GAGVSQTPSNKVTEKGKYVELRCDPISGHTALYWYRQSLGQGPEFLIYFQGTGAADDSGLPNDRFFAVRPEGSVSTLKIQRTERGDSAVYLCASSPGAGGTGELFFGEGSRLTVL.

The chain uses TRBV18 and TRBJ1-1; a possible D gene is TRBD1 (5 bases). Germline CDR1 reads KGHSH; CDR2 reads LQKENI. This CDR3 is built from 11 residues. V was clipped by 4 bases and J by 7 bases, with 7 bases between them. The CDR3 here is CASSLQGEAFF. For the CDR3, the DNA is TGTGCCAGCTCACTCCAGGGTGAAGCTTTCTTT. Filled out from reference TRBV18 and TRBJ1-1, the complete variable domain reads NAGVMQNPRHLVRRRGQEARLRCSPMKGHSHVYWYRQLPEEGLKFMVYLQKENIIDESGMPKERFSAEFPKEGPSILRIQQVVRGDSAAYFCASSLQGEAFFGQGTRLTVV.

This chain uses TRBV27 with TRBJ2-3, with D hard to call. The CDR3 has 14 residues. Germline V gene lookup returns CDR1 MNHEY and CDR2 SMNVEV (reference sequence). V was pared by 6 bases and J by 0 bases, with 10 bases between. CDR3 DNA: TGTGCCAGCAGCCCTAAAACTAGCACAGATACGCAGTATTTT. This encodes CASSPKTSTDTQYF.

The CDR3 loop reads CASSPPTVGMNTEAFF. The CDR3 region has the DNA TGTGCCAGCAGCCCCCCGACAGTAGGAATGAACACTGAAGCTTTCTTT. The rearrangement links TRBV9 to TRBJ1-1, with D perhaps matching TRBD1 (5 bases). The V and J ends lost 4 bases and 0 bases respectively, with 16 bases between them. CDR3 length equals 16 residues. Germline V gene data show CDR1 as SGDLS and CDR2 as YYNGEE.

The rearrangement uses TRBV4-1 and TRBJ2-5; 8 nucleotides align to TRBD2. CDR1 MGHRA and CDR2 YSYEKL come from the germline V gene. Losses at the gene ends were 0 bases for V and 2 bases for J; bases not matched to a gene: 8. CDR3 length: 17 amino acids. The CDR3 loop reads CASSQDGIAGFQETQYF. CDR3 nucleotide sequence: TGCGCCAGCAGCCAAGATGGTATAGCGGGGTTTCAAGAGACCCAGTACTTC.

The chain has TRBV4-1 and TRBJ2-7; D is possibly TRBD2 (5 bases). Trimming removed 0 bases at V and 0 bases at J, with 15 bases between. Germline values: CDR1 MGHRA, CDR2 YSYEKL. The CDR3 sequence is 17 residues long. In DNA form, the CDR3 reads TGCGCCAGCAGCCAAGACTCGTACGGGATTTACTCCTACGAGCAGTACTTC. It specifies CASSQDSYGIYSYEQYF.

V is TRBV6-5 and J is TRBJ2-2; 9 bases fit TRBD2. The germline gives CDR1 MNHEY, CDR2 SVGAGI. The CDR3 has 14 amino acids. Trimming took 6 bases from V and 5 from J; bases not matched to a gene: 4. The CDR3 region has the DNA TGTGCCAGCAGCTTCAGCGGGGGGACCGGGGAGCTGTTTTTT. Protein product: CASSFSGGTGELFF.

The J gene is TRBJ1-6, the V gene TRBV19, with 10 nucleotides matching TRBD1. CDR3 length equals 13 residues. The germline V gene has CDR1 LNHDA and CDR2 SQIVND (reference sequence). The V and J ends lost 10 bases and 7 bases, in that order; junction bases with no gene match: 4. The CDR3 sequence: CATWDRGNSPLHF. The CDR3 DNA reads as TGTGCCACGTGGGACAGGGGCAATTCACCCCTCCACTTT.

The gene calls are TRBV28 and TRBJ1-4; 9 bases are a match to TRBD1. CDR1 is MDHEN, CDR2 SYDVKM, per germline. This CDR3 spans 16 amino acids. V trimming: 5 bases; J trimming: 6 bases; junction bases outside the gene matches: 10. The CDR3 nucleotides read TGTGCCAGCAGTCCAAATCTCTGGACAGGGGATGAAAAACTGTTTTTT. Protein: CASSPNLWTGDEKLFF.

The chain carries TRBV9 and TRBJ1-5, with D perhaps matching TRBD1 (6 bases). The V gene's germline CDR1 is SGDLS and CDR2 YYNGEE. The CDR3 runs 15 residues. Trimming took off 0 bases at V and 5 bases at J, with 12 bases between the two ends. In DNA form, the CDR3 reads TGTGCCAGCAGCGTAGGCGGACAGTGGGATCAGCCCCAGCATTTT. As protein: CASSVGGQWDQPQHF.

The rearrangement uses TRBV6-1 and TRBJ1-5, with a possible D match to TRBD1 (5 bases). Trimming removed 2 bases at V and 0 bases at J, with 11 bases between. There are 16 residues in the CDR3. CDR1 MNHNS and CDR2 SASEGT come from the germline V gene. CDR3 region: CASSESQGYSNQPQHF. DNA of the CDR3: TGTGCCAGCAGTGAAAGCCAGGGATATAGCAATCAGCCCCAGCATTTT.

The chain employs TRBV5-6 and TRBJ2-7; maybe TRBD2 (6 bases). CDR1 SGHDT and CDR2 YYEEEE come from the germline V gene. The CDR3 is made up of 16 amino acids. Trimming stripped 4 bases from V and 2 bases from J, with 19 bases between. CDR3: CASSQEEWGVTYEQYF. For the CDR3, the DNA is TGTGCCAGCAGCCAGGAGGAGTGGGGGGTAACCTACGAGCAGTACTTC.

The chain employs TRBV19 and TRBJ2-5, with 8 positions matching TRBD1. CDR1 LNHDA and CDR2 SQIVND come from the germline V gene (reference sequence). CDR3 length: 16 amino acids. The ends lost 4 bases at V and 2 bases at J; junction bases unmatched: 9. The CDR3 nucleotides are TGTGCCAGTAGTACCGACAGGGGCCCCGTGCAAGAGACCCAGTACTTC. Protein: CASSTDRGPVQETQYF. Combining the CDR3 with reference TRBV19 and TRBJ2-5 gives the whole variable domain DGGITQSPKYLFRKEGQNVTLSCEQNLNHDAMYWYRQDPGQGLRLIYYSQIVNDFQKGDIAEGYSVSREKKESFPLTVTSAQKNPTAFYLCASSTDRGPVQETQYFGPGTRLLVL.

This clone was seen just once. The chain recombines TRBV5-1 with TRBJ2-3; 14 bases fit TRBD2. The CDR3 sequence is 18 residues long. Germline V gives CDR1 SGHRS, CDR2 YFSETQ. Trimming cost V 2 bases and J 4 bases; bases outside gene matches: 9. CDR3 bases: TGCGCCAGCAGCTTAGTGGGACTAGCGGGAGACCAGGCAGATACGCAGTATTTT. Residues: CASSLVGLAGDQADTQYF. The variable domain in full, completed from reference TRBV5-1 and TRBJ2-3, reads KAGVTQTPRYLIKTRGQQVTLSCSPISGHRSVSWYQQTPGQGLQFLFEYFSETQRNKGNFPGRFSGRQFSNSRSEMNVSTLELGDSALYLCASSLVGLAGDQADTQYFGPGTRLTVL.

V usage is TRBV11-3 and J usage is TRBJ2-2, with unresolved D. This CDR3 region has 13 residues. Looked up from germline, CDR1 is SGHNT and CDR2 is YENEEA. Trimming took off 5 bases at V and 5 bases at J, with 9 bases between the two ends. The CDR3 DNA follows: TGTGCCAGCAGCCCCTCGGTGACCGGGGAGCTGTTTTTT. Translation: CASSPSVTGELFF. The entire variable domain, with the rest obtained from reference TRBV11-3 and TRBJ2-2, is as follows: EAGVVQSPRYKIIEKKQPVAFWCNPISGHNTLYWYLQNLGQGPELLIRYENEEAVDDSQLPKDRFSAERLKGVDSTLKIQPAELGDSAVYLCASSPSVTGELFFGEGSRLTVL.

The rearrangement uses TRBV6-1 and TRBJ2-5; D gene ambiguous. The V end lost 3 bases, the J end lost 4 bases, and 6 bases lay between the germline ends. Per the germline V gene, CDR1 is MNHNS and CDR2 is SASEGT. The length of the CDR3 is 12 residues. This chain's CDR3 is CASSDPRETQYF. For the CDR3, the DNA is TGTGCCAGCAGTGACCCTCGAGAGACCCAGTACTTC.

The genes are TRBV28 and TRBJ2-3, with TRBD1 matching 8 bases. With 5 bases clipped from V and 6 bases from J, the junction kept 10 bases outside the gene matches. The CDR3 covers 15 residues. CDR1 and CDR2 (germline): MDHEN, SYDVKM. Written as DNA, the CDR3 is TGTGCCAGCAGTGTCGGGACAGGCATTCAGGATACGCAGTATTTT. Translated, it gives CASSVGTGIQDTQYF.

The chain has TRBV5-4 and TRBJ2-7, with 11 bases aligning to TRBD2. With V trimmed by 5 bases and J by 3 bases, 16 bases remained unmatched. Per germline, CDR1 SGHNT and CDR2 YYREEE (reference sequence). The CDR3 is made up of 18 amino acids. Written as DNA, the CDR3 is TGTGCCAGCAGTTATGACAGGGTTAGCGGGAGGGCGGACTACGAGCAGTACTTC. Its translation is CASSYDRVSGRADYEQYF.

This sequence joins TRBV19 and TRBJ1-3, with a tentative D call TRBD1 (5 bases). The CDR3 spans 11 residues. Trimming cost V 10 bases and J 8 bases, with 12 bases left between them. Germline CDR1 and CDR2: LNHDA and SQIVND (reference sequence). The CDR3 protein is CATPGGYTIYF. For the CDR3, the DNA is TGTGCCACCCCGGGGGGGTACACCATATATTTT.

The chain employs TRBV28 and TRBJ1-4; TRBD1 aligns across 8 bases. There are 14 residues in the CDR3. Unmatched junction bases numbered 3, after V lost 5 bases and J lost 4 bases. Germline CDR1 is MDHEN and CDR2 is SYDVKM. The CDR3 nucleotides are TGTGCCAGCAGTGAGACAGGGGTTAATGAAAAACTGTTTTTT. Residues: CASSETGVNEKLFF.

The chain links TRBV4-3 to TRBJ2-5; 7 bases are a match to TRBD1. CDR1 LGHNA and CDR2 YSLEER come from the germline V gene. This CDR3 spans 16 amino acids. Trimming removed 5 bases from V and 1 base from J; junction bases left unmatched: 10. CDR3: CASSKLTGTVQETQYF. CDR3 bases: TGCGCCAGCAGCAAGTTAACCGGGACAGTCCAAGAGACCCAGTACTTC.

The rearrangement uses TRBV28 and TRBJ2-7; 8 positions match TRBD2. Germline V gene lookup returns CDR1 MDHEN and CDR2 SYDVKM. The CDR3 runs to 15 residues. V shed 4 bases, J shed 3 bases, and the junction held 8 bases outside the gene matches. The CDR3 loop reads CASSSPGLESYEQYF. The CDR3 DNA is TGTGCCAGCAGTTCGCCGGGACTAGAGAGCTACGAGCAGTACTTC.

Remarks on this clone: No conserved phenylalanine or tryptophan is present at the end of the CDR3, so a read error is the likely explanation. Because the CDR3's place on the DNA is in doubt, the DNA is left out and the CDR3 is given as listed by TCRdb. The rearrangement uses TRBV6-1 and TRBJ1-1; TRBD1, the D gene given by the table, was not confirmed from the DNA. CDR1 and CDR2 (germline): MNHNS, SASEGT. Termini included, the CDR3 measures 14 amino acids. The CDR3: CASSEEGSLVPPKS.

The V and J genes are TRBV27 and TRBJ2-1; 7 bases match TRBD1. The germline V gene has CDR1 MNHEY and CDR2 SMNVEV (reference sequence). The CDR3 covers 14 residues. After removal of 5 bases from V and 3 bases from J, the junction contained 4 bases not matched to a gene. CDR3 sequence: CASSQAGGYNEQFF. In nucleotides, the CDR3 is TGTGCCAGCAGTCAGGCAGGGGGCTACAATGAGCAGTTCTTC.

J is TRBJ1-4 and V is TRBV30; TRBD1 matches 7 bases. CDR3 length: 13 residues. V lost 5 bases, J lost 0 bases, and 0 bases stayed unmatched. CDR1 GTSNPN and CDR2 SVGIG come from the germline V gene (reference sequence). CDR3 protein: CAWQGATNEKLFF. Here the CDR3 DNA reads TGTGCCTGGCAGGGGGCAACTAATGAAAAACTGTTTTTT.

This clone has only one observation. The V call is TRBV6-1, the J call TRBJ2-3; 12 bases fit TRBD2. The germline V gene encodes CDR1 MNHNS and CDR2 SASEGT. The CDR3 length is 12 residues. The junction had 7 bases not matched to a gene; V was cut back by 6 bases and J by 15 bases. The CDR3, as DNA: TGTGCCAGCAGATCACTAGCGGGGGGTTTTTATTTT. It translates to CASRSLAGGFYF.

The chain uses TRBV2 and TRBJ1-5; 8 positions agree with TRBD1. The J segment lost 1 base and the V segment lost 7 bases, leaving 3 bases of the junction unmatched. Germline-derived CDR1 and CDR2 are SNHLY and FYNNEI. The CDR3 runs 14 residues. CDR3 DNA: TGTGCCAGCACCACAGGGGGAAGCAATCAGCCCCAGCATTTT. Its protein product is CASTTGGSNQPQHF.